This T cell receptor (beta chain) appears in the sequencing data of a study of beta chain bispecific antibodies for T cell cancers (dated by TCRdb to about 2021). As for the study more broadly: Healthy donor T cells were cocultured with T cell leukemia lines and bispecific antibodies, then TRBV sequencing of surviving cells measured the depletion of each TRBV family. Surface TRBV12 (TRBV12-3) was expressed by Jurkat cells, and surface TRBV5-5 was expressed by HPB-ALL cells. Beyond this particular receptor, the publication reports: Each sequenced sample mixed leukemia cell line cells with normal T cells, and most targeted TRBV signal came from the leukemia cells rather than normal T cells. Cross-reactivity of the anti-TRBV5-5 antibody with TRBV5-6 was attributed to high sequence similarity between the two genes.

The libraries included unique molecular identifier barcodes, and the barcodes were used to quantify clonotypes. Qiagen AllPrep DNA/RNA Micro kits were used to isolate total RNA, and an Agilent TapeStation was used to check RNA quality. TCR beta libraries were constructed by 5' RACE, in which cDNA synthesis was followed by two PCR steps with TCR beta constant-region gene-specific primers. Sequencing of the TCR beta libraries was performed on an Illumina MiSeq platform. The study's own analysis went as follows. MIGEC, MiXCR and VDJtools were used for read processing. The frequency of each clonotype was calculated as the fraction of all unique molecular identifiers in the sample that belonged to that clonotype. Nonfunctional TRBV genes listed as pseudogenes or open reading frames in IMGT, such as TRBV1, TRBV12-1 and TRBV21, were excluded. TCRdb cleaned the public reads at Q25 with fastp, built clones with MiXCR and kept in-frame beta chains. A single entry per CDR3 protein holds the most common genes and DNA from its merged rows. For this entry, the V and J calls and clone size follow TCRdb and not the study's own pipeline. Within this sample are 20,000 to 25,000 distinct CDR3 sequences, with less than 3% of them counted one time only. Approximately 29% of the sample belongs to the ten largest clones.

T cells were expanded from blood mononuclear cells with anti-CD3 antibody OKT3 or CD3/CD28 Dynabeads for about three days. The culture conditions for expanded T cells were RPMI 1640 plus 10% fetal bovine serum, recombinant human IL-2 (about 100 IU/ml) and IL-7 (5 ng/ml). Each coculture contained some 5 x 10^4 normal T cells, some 5 x 10^4 target cells and bispecific antibody in 75 to 100 ul and was incubated for about 15 hours at 37 degrees C. Every bispecific antibody was made of two single-chain variable fragments expressed in a single-chain diabody format with a His tag. Effector T cells were obtained from healthy human donors, and peripheral blood mononuclear cells were isolated from leukapheresis samples by Ficoll density gradient centrifugation. From its cysteine to its phenylalanine, the CDR3 spans 14 amino acids. Only the CDR3 DNA stays, 42 bases, in frame from base 1. The junction shows trimming of 4 bases on V and 0 bases on J, plus 13 bases between the germline ends. CDR1 SQVTM and CDR2 ANQGSEA are derived from the germline V gene.

Note on this clonotype: Its antigen remains unidentified. No clone much larger than this one lies a single base away; base qualities are absent.

This receptor was taken from a human donor in good health. Some clones in this sample may be carry-over from other donors' samples. Specimen: healthy donor T cells cultured with leukemia cells. The V gene is TRBV29-1 and the J gene is TRBJ2-7; tentative D gene TRBD2, with 7 bases matching. The nucleotide sequence reads as follows: TGCAGCGTTGTTCGAGGGGGGGACTCCTACGAGCAGTACTTC. Its product reads: CSVVRGGDSYEQYF.